This T cell receptor (beta chain) was profiled in a study of blood T cells in healthy people across ages (dated by TCRdb to the mid-2010s). In the study overall: In model experiments, roughly one uniquely barcoded TCR beta cDNA molecule per two T cells was captured by template switching. The study measured age-related changes in TCR beta repertoire diversity using deep sequencing normalized with unique cDNA molecular identifiers. The donors were divided into four age groups: young (average around 15 years), middle-aged (approximately 42), aged (approximately 62) and long-lived (roughly 86). To avoid experimental bias, donors of different ages were distributed randomly across sequencing lanes. The study analyzed two additional independent replicas of 1 million unique cDNA reads from the same blood draw for two donors, one aged 18 to 29 and one aged 80 or older.

V is cut by 6 bases and J by 6 bases, and the space between the germline ends is 9 bases. Via the germline V gene, CDR1 is ENHRY and CDR2 SYGVKD. The CDR3, cysteine through phenylalanine, is 13 amino acids long. Here the CDR3 DNA is all that survives: 39 bases in frame from base 1. The roughly 39 donors, aged roughly 6 to 95 years, were systemically healthy Caucasian individuals from Russia. Each donor gave ten milliliters of peripheral blood, collected into EDTA-treated Vacutainer tubes. Ficoll-Paque density-gradient centrifugation was used to isolate PBMCs, with at least 6.5 million per sample. Trizol reagent was used to extract total RNA from the PBMCs, yielding at least 6 micrograms per sample. Naive CD45RAhigh/CD27high T cell percentages were measured by flow cytometry on a PBMC aliquot from every donor. General study outcomes and caveats: Donor CMV infection status was unknown, potentially confounding age-related changes in expanded clonotypes. Bulk unsorted PBMC profiling prevented conclusive comparison of naive and antigen-experienced compartments. Estimates of total diversity from one million sequenced T cells were regarded as lower bounds and underestimates. The long-lived group showed more naive CD4+ T cells, fewer expanded clones and increased TCR diversity than the aged group, suggesting age selection. There was a strong correlation between observed TCR beta diversity and the percentage of naive T cells measured by flow cytometry. Observed TCR beta diversity per million T cells fell roughly linearly with age, and a significant reduction was already apparent by age approximately 40.

Remarks on this clonotype: Its antigen is unknown. No base qualities exist here, and no much larger clone lies one base off it.

The method behind the library was 5' RACE. These reads were obtained on an Illumina HiSeq 2500. The second PCR ran for about 7 to 11 cycles and used a J-beta primer mix along with a sample-barcoded 5' primer. Each TCR beta cDNA molecule received a unique molecular identifier from a template-switch 5' adaptor carrying 12 random nucleotides. At least 3 million CDR3-containing paired-end reads were obtained from each sample. First-strand cDNA synthesis was performed from all RNA using the Mint cDNA synthesis kit, with priming by a TRBC-specific oligonucleotide. Following uracil-DNA glycosylase treatment, a first 18-cycle PCR with universal primers M1SS and BC2_uni_R was performed on all cDNA. The original pipeline was this. Normalization of each sample was performed by random selection of 1 million high-quality reads, each carrying a distinct molecular identifier. Instead of being binned into consensus sequences, reads with shared molecular identifiers were discarded. MiTCR, set to a Q25 quality threshold and the strictest error-elimination algorithm, was used for CDR3 identification, clonotype clustering and error correction. A nonparametric unseen species model with Euler transformation was used to estimate a lower bound on total TCR beta diversity. TCRdb redid the processing of the public reads, applying fastp at Q25 and MiXCR, and retained in-frame beta chains. Entries are consolidated by CDR3 protein sequence, retaining the most common genes and DNA. TCRdb's processing, not the authors' own work, is the source of the V and J calls. In this sample the table shows approximately 600,000 distinct CDR3 sequences, about 53% of which occur a single time. 30% to 40% of the sample is taken by the ten largest.

The rearrangement combines TRBV10-3 with TRBJ1-6, with the D gene too uncertain to name. This clonotype was obtained from a man aged 60 to 69 in good health. Input material: blood. For the CDR3, the sequence is CAISLDINSPLHF. In nucleotide form, the sequence is TGTGCCATCAGCCTCGACATTAATTCACCCCTCCACTTT.